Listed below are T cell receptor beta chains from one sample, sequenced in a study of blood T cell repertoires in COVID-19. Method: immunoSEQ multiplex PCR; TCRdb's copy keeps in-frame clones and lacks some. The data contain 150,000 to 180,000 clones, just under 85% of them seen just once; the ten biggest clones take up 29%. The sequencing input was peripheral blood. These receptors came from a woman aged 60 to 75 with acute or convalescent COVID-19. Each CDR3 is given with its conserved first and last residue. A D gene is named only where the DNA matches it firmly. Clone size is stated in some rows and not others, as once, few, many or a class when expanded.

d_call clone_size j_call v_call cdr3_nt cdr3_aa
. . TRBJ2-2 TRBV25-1 TGTGCCAGCAGTCTCCAGGGGACCGGGGAGCTGTTTTTT CASSLQGTGELFF
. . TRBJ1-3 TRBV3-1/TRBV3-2 TGTGCCAGCAGCCCCACTCGGGGGAACACCATATATTTT CASSPTRGNTIYF
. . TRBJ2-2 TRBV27 TGTGCCTGCCGAGCGGGTTGGAACACCGGGGAGCTGTTTTTT CACRAGWNTGELFF
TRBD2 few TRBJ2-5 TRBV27 TGTGCCAGCAGTGCTAGCGGGGGGACGGAGACCCAGTACTTC CASSASGGTETQYF
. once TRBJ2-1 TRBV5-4 TGTGCCAGCACCTTAGGGGGGGCGCTATACAATGAGCAGTTCTTC CASTLGGALYNEQFF
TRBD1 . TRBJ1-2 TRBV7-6 TGTGCCAGCAGCTTAGCGGCAGGGGGAGGCTATGGCTACACCTTC CASSLAAGGGYGYTF
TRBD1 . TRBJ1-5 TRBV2 TGTGCCAGCAGTTTAATACAGGGGGAACAGCCCCAGCATTTT CASSLIQGEQPQHF
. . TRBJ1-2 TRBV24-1 TGTGCCACCAGTGCCGGGGGGTATGGCTACACCTTC CATSAGGYGYTF
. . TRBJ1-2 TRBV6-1 TGTGCCAGCAGTGATGAGGCGGGGACTTTATTTAACTATGGCTACACCTTC CASSDEAGTLFNYGYTF
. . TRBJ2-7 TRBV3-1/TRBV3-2 TGTGCCAGCAGCCAGGACTGGGGTTACGAGCAGTACTTC CASSQDWGYEQYF
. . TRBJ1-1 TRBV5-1 TGCGCCAGCAGCTTGAGACCAGGGGTCACTGAAGCTTTCTTT CASSLRPGVTEAFF
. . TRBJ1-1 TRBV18 TGTGCCAGCTCACCAAAGGAGGGAGAAGCTTTCTTT CASSPKEGEAFF
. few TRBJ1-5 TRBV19 TGTGCCAGTAGTACAGGGGTGGGCCGCAGCAATCAGCCCCAGCATTTT CASSTGVGRSNQPQHF
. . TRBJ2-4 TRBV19 TGTGCCAGTAGTATAGATCGGGTTTCCCAAAACATTCAGTACTTC CASSIDRVSQNIQYF
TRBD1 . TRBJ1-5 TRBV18 TGTGCCAGCTCACTTAATACAGGGGAAAGCAATCAGCCCCAGCATTTT CASSLNTGESNQPQHF
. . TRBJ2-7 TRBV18 TGTGCCAGCTCCCCCAGGGTCGAGCAGTACTTC CASSPRVEQYF
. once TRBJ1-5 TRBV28 TGTGCCAGCAGCCGGGGACCGGGGGGCAATCAGCCCCAGCATTTT CASSRGPGGNQPQHF
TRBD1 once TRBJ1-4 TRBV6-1 TGTGCCAGCAGTGTCGGGGACAGGGGGATAACTAATGAAAAACTGTTTTTT CASSVGDRGITNEKLFF
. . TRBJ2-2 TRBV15 TGTGCCACCAGCGGTCAGGTCAACACCGGGGAGCTGTTTTTT CATSGQVNTGELFF
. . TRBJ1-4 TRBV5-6 TGTGCCAGCAGCCCGCGGACAGTTAATGAAAAACTGTTTTTT CASSPRTVNEKLFF
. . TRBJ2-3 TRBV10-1 TGCGCCAGCAACAGGGACCAGACAGATACGCAGTATTTT CASNRDQTDTQYF
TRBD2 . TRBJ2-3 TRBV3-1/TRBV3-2 TGTGCCAGCAGCCTCACCCGGAGGGGGACTAGTTACACAGATACGCAGTATTTT CASSLTRRGTSYTDTQYF
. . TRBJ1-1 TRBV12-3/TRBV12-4 TGTGCCAGCAGTTTTCACAGCGGGCAAGCTTTCTTT CASSFHSGQAFF
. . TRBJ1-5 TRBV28 TGTGCCAGCAGCATACCCCGGGTGGGTCAGCCCCAGCATTTT CASSIPRVGQPQHF
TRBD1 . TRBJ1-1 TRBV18 TGTGCCAGCTCACCCCTGGACAGGCCCCCGAACACTGAAGCTTTCTTT CASSPLDRPPNTEAFF
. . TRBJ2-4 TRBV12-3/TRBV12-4 TGTGCCAGCAGCCCGACAGCTCAAAACATTCAGTACTTC CASSPTAQNIQYF
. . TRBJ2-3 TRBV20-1 TGCAGTGCAAGGACTCTAGATACGCAGTATTTT CSARTLDTQYF
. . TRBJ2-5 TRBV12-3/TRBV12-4 TGTGCCAGCAGCCCGTCTCAAGAGACCCAGTACTTC CASSPSQETQYF